This TCR beta chain was captured in a study of OX40 agonist ivuxolimab in advanced cancers. Data came from immunoSEQ multiplex PCR; TCRdb stores just in-frame clones and leaves some out. This table holds tens of thousands of clones, 65% to 85% found once. From germline, CDR1 is SNHLY and CDR2 FYNNEI. V dropped 6 bases and J dropped 1 base, with 13 bases sitting between them. CDR3 size: 15 residues. This sequence joins TRBV2 and TRBJ1-3, with D unresolved. Sequencing was performed on CD4+ or CD8+ T cells sorted from blood, taken in a trial of the OX40 agonist ivuxolimab. The source is an adult with an advanced solid tumor such as melanoma, head and neck, liver or kidney cancer. The CDR3 region is CASSELGVSGNTIYF. Here the CDR3 DNA reads TGTGCCAGCAGCGAATTGGGAGTATCTGGAAACACCATATATTTT.